These 12 T cell receptor beta chains were all obtained from the same sample, sequenced in a study of shared clonotypes between healthy human individuals. Repertoires were generated with immunoSEQ multiplex PCR, while TCRdb's copy carries only in-frame clones and drops some. This sample yields roughly 450,000 clones, of which less than 85% are seen a single time; under 15% belongs to the top ten. Sequenced input: PBMCs. Source of these receptors: a woman aged 40 to 55 in good health. Some clones in this sample may be carry-over from other donors' samples.

This clone turned up a few times. V gene TRBV7-6 combines with J gene TRBJ2-1; 8 positions match TRBD2. The CDR3 runs 15 residues. The germline CDR1 and CDR2 sequences are SGHVS and FNYEAQ. Trimming removed 4 bases from V and 8 bases from J; junction bases left unmatched: 10. CDR3 in amino acids: CASSSGLGRTDEQFF. CDR3 in DNA: TGTGCCAGCAGCTCGGGACTAGGCCGGACGGATGAGCAGTTCTTC.

This clone was seen repeatedly, ten times or more. The V and J genes are TRBV6-4 and TRBJ2-2; TRBD1 matches 7 bases. CDR3 size: 14 residues. The ends lost 6 bases at V and 5 bases at J; junction bases unmatched: 6. The germline V gene encodes CDR1 MRHNA and CDR2 SNTAGT. The CDR3 nucleotides are TGTGCCAGCAGCCCCGGGACAGAGACCGGGGAGCTGTTTTTT. Translated: CASSPGTETGELFF.

In this sample, this clone turned up a few times. This chain links TRBV7-6 with TRBJ2-6, with a weak D call TRBD1 (6 bases). Trimming shortened V by 4 bases and J by 0 bases, and 16 bases separated the two germline ends. CDR1 and CDR2 from the germline V gene are SGHVS and FNYEAQ. This CDR3 is built from 18 residues. CDR3 sequence (DNA): TGTGCCAGCAGCTCAGTCCCGGGACAAGACTCTGGGGCCAACGTCCTGACTTTC. Amino acid sequence: CASSSVPGQDSGANVLTF. The variable domain in full, completed from reference TRBV7-6 and TRBJ2-6, reads GAGVSQSPRYKVTKRGQDVALRCDPISGHVSLYWYRQALGQGPEFLTYFNYEAQQDKSGLPNDRFSAERPEGSISTLTIQRTEQRDSAMYRCASSSVPGQDSGANVLTFGAGSRLTVL.

The chain has TRBV6-1 and TRBJ2-2; D not certain. This CDR3 region has 15 residues. CDR1 is MNHNS and CDR2 is SASEGT in the germline V gene. V was cut by 2 bases and J by 5 bases, with 12 bases left in between. The CDR3 is CASSEYVGGTGELFF. CDR3 nucleotide sequence: TGTGCCAGCAGTGAATACGTGGGTGGGACCGGGGAGCTGTTTTTT.

In the case of this clone: The sample carries other DNA sequences with the same CDR3. The chain employs TRBV7-3 and TRBJ2-7; D unclear. The V end lost 5 bases, the J end lost 1 base, and 12 bases lay between the germline ends. This CDR3 is 14 amino acids long. Germline CDR1 SGHTA, CDR2 FQGTGA. CDR3 bases: TGTGCCAGCAGCCCAAGGCCCAGTTCCTACGAGCAGTACTTC. Amino acids: CASSPRPSSYEQYF.

J is TRBJ1-2 and V is TRBV14; 7 nucleotides match TRBD1. The trim removed 4 bases at V and 4 bases at J, leaving 9 bases unmatched. This CDR3 contains 15 residues. Germline lookup yields CDR1 SGHDN and CDR2 FVKESK. The CDR3 region is CASSRRTQGSYGYTF. The CDR3, as DNA: TGTGCCAGCAGCCGCCGAACACAGGGGTCCTATGGCTACACCTTC.

The chain employs TRBV28 and TRBJ1-4; 7 bases match TRBD1. Losses at the gene ends were 0 bases for V and 5 bases for J; bases not matched to a gene: 3. The CDR3 is 15 amino acids. CDR1 and CDR2 from the germline V gene are MDHEN and SYDVKM. CDR3 DNA: TGTGCCAGCAGTTTATGGGGACAGCTGAATGAAAAACTGTTTTTT. This encodes CASSLWGQLNEKLFF.

This clone was picked up many times. The rearrangement joins TRBV10-2 to TRBJ2-1; no reliable D call. Germline V gene data show CDR1 as WSHSY and CDR2 as SAAADI. The CDR3 spans 15 residues. Trimming took off 3 bases at V and 0 bases at J, with 9 bases between the two ends. CDR3 in amino acids: CASSDLGSSYNEQFF. The CDR3 DNA reads as TGCGCCAGCAGTGACTTAGGTAGCTCCTACAATGAGCAGTTCTTC.

This clone has a handful of counts. The rearrangement uses TRBV28 and TRBJ1-5; D remains unclear. V was cut by 6 bases and J by 7 bases, with 10 bases left in between. Germline V CDR1 and CDR2: MDHEN, SYDVKM. This CDR3 contains 12 residues. The CDR3 protein is CASSPWNQPQHF. As DNA, the CDR3 is TGTGCCAGCAGCCCTTGGAACCAGCCCCAGCATTTT.

This chain uses TRBV29-1 with TRBJ2-7; D is perhaps TRBD1 (5 bases). This CDR3 spans 13 amino acids. The V gene's germline CDR1 is SQVTM and CDR2 ANQGSEA. The V gene lost 5 bases and the J gene lost 0 bases, with 11 bases spanning the gap. DNA of the CDR3: TGCAGCGTTCAGGGTACGGACTCCTACGAGCAGTACTTC. It is translated as CSVQGTDSYEQYF.

This chain uses TRBV19 with TRBJ2-4; TRBD1 agrees at 11 bases. CDR1 and CDR2 (germline): LNHDA, SQIVND (reference sequence). The CDR3 sequence is 20 residues long. V trimming: 3 bases; J trimming: 0 bases; junction bases outside the gene matches: 13. In DNA form, the CDR3 reads TGTGCCAGTAGTATCTGGACAGGGGGCCCCGAGACACTAGCCAAAAACATTCAGTACTTC. This encodes CASSIWTGGPETLAKNIQYF.

The chain is built from TRBV25-1 and TRBJ2-6; D uncertain. Germline V lookup: CDR1 MGHDK, CDR2 SYGVNS. V shed 6 bases and J shed 3 bases, with 6 bases lying between them. CDR3 length: 13 amino acids. The CDR3 nucleotides read TGTGCCAGCAGGGGTTTTGGGGCCAACGTCCTGACTTTC. It encodes CASRGFGANVLTF.